This entry concerns a single T cell receptor beta chain. Its target is not known. The sample comes from a study of cytomegalovirus exposure and HLA in healthy donors. The PCR had 60 Vbeta and 13 Jbeta primers. Measured with immunoSEQ multiplex PCR; TCRdb has only the in-frame clones, and not every one. The sample has some 150,000 clones, 60% to 80% seen once. This CDR3 is built from 15 residues. V gave up 0 bases and J gave up 4 bases, with 13 bases separating them. The germline V gene encodes CDR1 MGHRA and CDR2 YSYEKL. Overall study findings and caveats: Certain indistinguishable V segments, among them TRBV6-2 and TRBV6-3, were excluded. Information on immune exposure was restricted to one variable (CMV serostatus). Confirmation in vitro established that a few CMV-associated chains were specific for CMV antigens.

Sample: PBMCs. The sequence derives from a middle-aged man in good health and CMV-seropositive. The rearrangement links TRBV4-1 to TRBJ2-7; D perhaps matches TRBD1 (5 bases). CDR3 nucleotide sequence: TGCGCCAGCAGCCAAGATCCTTCAGGGATTTACGAGCAGTACTTC. Translation: CASSQDPSGIYEQYF.